The 20 T cell receptor beta chains reported below all come from one sample, sequenced in a study of blood T cells in healthy people across ages. Primed by a sample-barcoded 5' primer and a J-beta primer mix, a second PCR proceeded for 7 to 11 cycles. TCRdb independently ran MiXCR on the 5' RACE reads; one entry per CDR3 protein. In the table there are about 720,000 distinct CDR3 sequences, around a fifth of which are singletons. The source material was blood. The receptor set was obtained from a man aged 70 or older in good health.

The chain links TRBV20-1 to TRBJ1-3; no definite D call. Trimming left V 6 bases short and J 1 base short, with 13 bases between. Germline-derived CDR1 and CDR2 are DFQATT and SNEGSKA (reference sequence). There are 14 residues in the CDR3. The CDR3 DNA follows: TGCAGTGCAATGGACCCGATATCTGGAAACACCATATATTTT. Translated: CSAMDPISGNTIYF.

This clonotype was observed a few times. The V call is TRBV27, the J call TRBJ1-1; weak D call: TRBD1 (5 bases). Trimming took off 5 bases at V and 4 bases at J, with 14 bases between the two ends. The CDR3 has 14 amino acids. Per germline, CDR1 MNHEY and CDR2 SMNVEV (reference sequence). CDR3: CASSIRQHPTEAFF. The CDR3 DNA reads TGTGCCAGCAGTATTCGACAGCACCCCACTGAAGCTTTCTTT.

This clonotype was counted between two and nine times. The CDR3: CASSGDPPLSGNTIYF. The CDR3 DNA sequence: TGTGCCAGCAGTGGGGACCCACCTTTATCTGGAAACACCATATATTTT. The chain links TRBV12-3 or TRBV12-4 to TRBJ1-3, with TRBD1 as a possible D gene (5 bases). The CDR3 totals 16 residues. Trimming removed 5 bases from V and 1 base from J, with 15 bases in between.

This clonotype has ten or more counts. The rearrangement uses TRBV2 and TRBJ2-5; tentatively, D is TRBD2 (5 bases). This CDR3 spans 14 amino acids. V was trimmed by 10 bases and J by 5 bases, leaving 20 bases between them. From germline, CDR1 is SNHLY and CDR2 FYNNEI. CDR3 nucleotide sequence: TGTGCCAACGAGGCGGGTATTACCTGGGAGACCCAGTACTTC. It yields the protein CANEAGITWETQYF. The full variable domain, in which reference TRBV2 and TRBJ2-5 provide the parts outside the CDR3, is EPEVTQTPSHQVTQMGQEVILRCVPISNHLYFYWYRQILGQKVEFLVSFYNNEISEKSEIFDDQFSVERPDGSNFTLKIRSTKLEDSAMYFCANEAGITWETQYFGPGTRLLVL.

Concerning this clonotype: This CDR3 fails to terminate in the conserved phenylalanine or tryptophan, so it likely reflects a read error. The chain is built from TRBV18 and TRBJ2-5; 8 bases fit TRBD1. The length of the CDR3 is 14 residues. J was trimmed by 5 bases and V by 3 bases; bases with no gene match: 5. Germline CDR1 KGHSH, CDR2 LQKENI. CDR3 residues: CASSPQGAEETQYL. In DNA form, the CDR3 reads TGTGCCAGCTCACCTCAGGGGGCTGAGGAGACCCAGTACCTC.

This clonotype was seen at least ten times. This chain joins TRBV29-1 and TRBJ2-3; 7 bases are shared with TRBD1. V dropped 4 bases and J dropped 1; count of bases not matched to a gene: 2. Looked up from germline, CDR1 is SQVTM and CDR2 is ANQGSEA. The CDR3 covers 13 residues. The CDR3: CSVAGQGTDTQYF. CDR3 DNA: TGCAGCGTTGCCGGACAGGGCACAGATACGCAGTATTTT.

The chain joins TRBV3-1 to TRBJ2-4; D remains unclear. The CDR3 totals 14 residues. V lost 0 bases, J lost 2 bases, and 5 bases lay in between. Germline V gives CDR1 LGHDT, CDR2 YNNKEL (reference sequence). CDR3 amino acids: CASSQDKSKNIQYF. The CDR3, as DNA: TGTGCCAGCAGCCAAGACAAGTCCAAAAACATTCAGTACTTC.

Notes on this clonotype: The conserved closing phenylalanine or tryptophan is absent in this CDR3, likely reflecting a read error. No DNA is shown, since the ends of the CDR3 on it are uncertain; the CDR3 is the one TCRdb lists. CDR3 sequence: CSASRAGSQYERYV. This rearrangement joins TRBV20-1 to TRBJ2-5; the tabulated D call, TRBD2, remains unverified against the DNA. The CDR3 sequence runs 14 residues, both termini included. The V gene's germline CDR1 is DFQATT and CDR2 SNEGSKA (reference sequence).

V and J are TRBV5-1 and TRBJ2-3; 14 bases are shared with TRBD2. Per germline, CDR1 SGHRS and CDR2 YFSETQ. The CDR3 extends over 18 amino acids. Unmatched junction bases numbered 9, after V lost 4 bases and J lost 2 bases. The DNA for the CDR3 is TGCGCCAGCAGCCTTGGACTAGCGGGAGGCCTCTACACAGATACGCAGTATTTT. This translates into CASSLGLAGGLYTDTQYF.

J is TRBJ2-2 and V is TRBV28, with no clear D. Trimming took 11 bases from V and 6 from J, leaving 10 bases between them. This CDR3 spans 11 amino acids. Germline lookup yields CDR1 MDHEN and CDR2 SYDVKM. The CDR3 DNA reads as TGTGCCGCACTGGGATCCGGGGAGCTGTTTTTT. Translated, it gives CAALGSGELFF. Together with reference TRBV28 and TRBJ2-2, the CDR3 gives the full variable domain: DVKVTQSSRYLVKRTGEKVFLECVQDMDHENMFWYRQDPGLGLRLIYFSYDVKMKEKGDIPEGYSVSREKKERFSLILESASTNQTSMYLCAALGSGELFFGEGSRLTVL.

The rearrangement links TRBV7-7 to TRBJ2-5, with D unclear. The germline V gene encodes CDR1 SSHAT and CDR2 FNYEAQ (reference sequence). This CDR3 is 13 amino acids long. V lost 4 bases and J 4 bases, leaving 10 bases between the germline ends. CDR3 in amino acids: CASSSNLLETQYF. Here the CDR3 DNA reads TGTGCCAGCAGCTCCAACTTACTAGAGACCCAGTACTTC.

The CDR3 reads CASSFGQPATNEKLFF. CDR3 sequence (DNA): TGCGCCAGCAGCTTCGGACAGCCTGCAACTAATGAAAAACTGTTTTTT. The chain has TRBV5-1 and TRBJ1-4; perhaps TRBD1 as D (6 bases). The CDR3 length is 16 residues. The germline gives CDR1 SGHRS, CDR2 YFSETQ. Trimming shortened V by 2 bases and J by 0 bases, and 11 bases separated the two germline ends.

The table lists this clonotype with a few counts. The chain joins TRBV25-1 to TRBJ2-6, with D perhaps matching TRBD2 (5 bases). The CDR3 extends over 15 amino acids. The V gene lost 4 bases and the J gene lost 2 bases, with 9 bases spanning the gap. The germline gives CDR1 MGHDK, CDR2 SYGVNS. CDR3: CASSVGVAGANVLTF. Written as DNA, the CDR3 is TGTGCCAGCAGTGTGGGAGTCGCTGGGGCCAACGTCCTGACTTTC.

This clonotype was detected only a few times. V gene TRBV7-9 combines with J gene TRBJ1-5; D unresolved. With 1 base removed from V and 8 bases from J, the gap between germline ends came to 6 bases. Germline V gene lookup returns CDR1 SEHNR and CDR2 FQNEAQ (reference sequence). The CDR3 is made up of 12 amino acids. DNA of the CDR3: TGTGCCAGCAGCTTAGGGATGAAGCCCCAGCATTTT. It encodes CASSLGMKPQHF. The complete variable domain, with remaining parts taken from reference TRBV7-9 and TRBJ1-5, reads DTGVSQNPRHKITKRGQNVTFRCDPISEHNRLYWYRQTLGQGPEFLTYFQNEAQLEKSRLLSDRFSAERPKGSFSTLEIQRTEQGDSAMYLCASSLGMKPQHFGDGTRLSIL.

This clonotype was counted ten times or more. V gene TRBV10-3 combines with J gene TRBJ2-7; D remains unclear. Trimming removed 4 bases from V and 2 bases from J, with 18 bases in between. Germline-derived CDR1 and CDR2 are ENHRY and SYGVKD. The CDR3 sequence is 16 residues long. CDR3 in amino acids: CAISGNREYTTYEQYV. The CDR3 DNA reads as TGTGCCATCAGTGGTAATAGAGAGTACACAACCTACGAGCAGTACGTC.

This clonotype was observed a handful of times. This sequence joins TRBV3-1 and TRBJ2-1, with TRBD2 matching 10 bases. CDR3 length: 16 residues. CDR1 LGHDT and CDR2 YNNKEL come from the germline V gene (reference sequence). V gave up 5 bases and J gave up 5 bases; unmatched junction bases: 9. CDR3 region: CASSSRETSGHNEQFF. CDR3 bases: TGTGCCAGCAGCTCAAGAGAGACTAGCGGGCACAATGAGCAGTTCTTC.

This clonotype was counted only a few times. This chain uses TRBV29-1 with TRBJ1-1; D ambiguous. Germline CDR1 reads SQVTM; CDR2 reads ANQGSEA. V lost 5 bases, J lost 1 base, and 8 bases lay in between. This CDR3 region has 12 residues. CDR3 bases: TGCAGCGTTCTCAATACGAACACTGAAGCTTTCTTT. Amino acid sequence: CSVLNTNTEAFF.

This clonotype occurred a few times. V and J are TRBV6-4 and TRBJ2-5, with a weak D call TRBD2 (6 bases). The end of the DNA aligns better with TRBJ2-1, so the J call may be wrong. Looked up from germline, CDR1 is MRHNA and CDR2 is SNTAGT. The CDR3 is 16 residues long. The CDR3 protein is CASTHRVGRGYNEQFF. DNA for the CDR3: TGTGCCAGCACCCACCGGGTCGGGAGAGGGTACAATGAGCAGTTCTTC.

The sample holds a few counts of this clonotype. The V call is TRBV20-1, the J call TRBJ2-1, with 10 nucleotides matching TRBD1. CDR3 length equals 14 residues. The V segment lost 5 bases and the J segment 3 bases; nucleotides outside the gene matches: 4. Germline V gene sequence: CDR1 DFQATT, CDR2 SNEGSKA (reference sequence). In DNA form, the CDR3 reads TGCAGTGCTGGGCGGGACAGGGGCTACAATGAGCAGTTCTTC. Translating it yields CSAGRDRGYNEQFF.

To note about this clonotype: A junction end diverges from the germline sequence, so it may reflect a read error. The V and J genes are TRBV30 and TRBJ2-3; D is perhaps TRBD1 (6 bases). Germline loops: CDR1 GTSNPN, CDR2 SVGIG (reference sequence). The CDR3 sequence is 13 residues long. The CDR3 is CAWSEPRTDAQYF. CDR3 DNA: TGTGCCTGGAGTGAGCCTAGGACAGATGCGCAGTATTTT. Combining the CDR3 with reference TRBV30 and TRBJ2-3 gives the whole variable domain SQTIHQWPATLVQPVGSPLSLECTVEGTSNPNLYWYRQAAGRGLQLLFYSVGIGQISSEVPQNLSASRPQDRQFILSSKKLLLSDSGFYLCAWSEPRTDAQYFGPGTRLTVL.